The sequence of this T cell receptor beta chain was determined in a study of cytomegalovirus exposure and HLA in healthy donors. Whole-study findings and limits: In vitro data verified a few CMV-associated chains as specific for CMV antigens. The authors later found HLA-associated TCR beta chains more clonally expanded than equally common others. Generally TCR sequences proved uncommon, though certain public TCRs appeared in numerous donors. Follow-up analysis later connected one missense variant in DCLRE1C with trimming of TCR beta V- and J-genes.

This clone was seen more than once but under ten times. No antigen is known for it. The PCR made use of 60 Vbeta and 13 Jbeta primers. The assay was immunoSEQ multiplex PCR, and TCRdb's table has in-frame clones only and misses some. The sample lists about 160,000 clones; about 88% were seen once. V lost 0 bases and J 3 bases, leaving 15 bases between the germline ends. CDR1 and CDR2 from the germline V gene are LNHDA and SQIVND (reference sequence). The CDR3 is 17 residues long. The source material was PBMCs. The receptor was derived from a man between 18 and 35 years old in good health and CMV-seropositive. The V gene is TRBV19, the J gene TRBJ1-5; the D is unclear. The CDR3 is CASSIDPGRAYNQPQHF. CDR3 DNA sequence: TGTGCCAGTAGTATAGATCCGGGGAGGGCGTACAATCAGCCCCAGCATTTT.